A selection of T cell receptor beta chains follows, all from one sample in a study of T-cell reconstitution after alpha-beta-depleted transplantation in children. Each CDR3 protein is one row after TCRdb ran MiXCR on the PCR reads. The table has some 2,900 distinct CDR3 sequences, about 30% seen once; the top ten hold approximately 63%. Sequencing used PBMCs, mostly from graft donor cells, obtained 60 days after TCRalphabeta/CD19-depleted stem cell transplant. The receptors originated from a male patient aged 2 to 10 who had a stem cell transplant for acute myeloid leukemia, so the T cells may come from the graft donor. Both conserved end residues are part of each CDR3. D genes are given only for firm matches. Not all rows give a size; the values are once, few, many and, for expanded clones, a class.

abundance	d_gene	j_gene	v_gene	CDR3aa	CDR3nt
many	TRBD2	TRBJ2-7	TRBV19	CASSADSGSVSYEQYF	TGTGCCAGTAGTGCCGATAGCGGGAGCGTCTCCTACGAGCAGTACTTC
many	TRBD2	TRBJ2-1	TRBV7-9	CASSFSGSYNEQFF	TGTGCCAGCAGCTTTAGCGGGAGTTACAATGAGCAGTTCTTC
-	-	TRBJ1-2	TRBV7-1	CANSSGGTGTSLNGCTF	TGTGCGAACAGCTCTGGGGGCACCGGGACGTCCCTCAATGGCTGCACCTTC
-	TRBD2	TRBJ2-1	TRBV20-1	CSLSGTSGLSSYNEQFF	TGCAGTCTAAGCGGGACTAGCGGGCTGAGCTCCTACAATGAGCAGTTCTTC
many	-	TRBJ2-5	TRBV29-1	CSVERVGRRQETQYF	TGCAGCGTTGAAAGAGTAGGTCGGCGTCAAGAGACCCAGTACTTC
few	-	TRBJ2-6	TRBV9	CASSVRAGTSGANVLTF	TGTGCCAGCAGCGTACGAGCGGGTACCTCTGGGGCCAACGTCCTGACTTTC
many	TRBD2	TRBJ2-1	TRBV7-9	CASSRPGLGFNEQFF	TGTGCCAGCAGCCGACCGGGACTAGGTTTTAATGAGCAGTTCTTC
-	-	TRBJ1-1	TRBV6-6	CASRKSNTEAFF	TGTGCCAGCAGAAAGAGTAACACTGAAGCTTTCTTT
few	TRBD2	TRBJ2-3	TRBV10-1	CASPTGLAGGRMPTDTQYF	TGCGCCAGCCCGACTGGACTAGCGGGGGGCCGAATGCCCACAGATACGCAGTATTTT
-	TRBD2	TRBJ2-5	TRBV4-2	CASSHPRLAGEETQYF	TGTGCCAGCAGTCATCCGCGACTAGCGGGAGAAGAGACCCAGTACTTC
-	TRBD1	TRBJ2-7	TRBV6-1	CATQTGGAVDRYEQYF	TGTGCCACACAGACAGGGGGCGCGGTAGACCGTTACGAGCAGTACTTC
-	-	TRBJ1-1	TRBV7-6	CASSLAYRTEAFF	TGTGCCAGCAGCTTAGCATACCGAACTGAAGCTTTCTTT
many	-	TRBJ2-7	TRBV4-3	CASSQDGGIPFYEQYF	TGCGCCAGCAGCCAAGATGGCGGAATCCCCTTTTACGAGCAGTACTTC
many	-	TRBJ1-5	TRBV5-1	CASSRGPDSDSNQPQHF	TGCGCCAGCAGCCGGGGCCCGGACAGCGATAGCAATCAGCCCCAGCATTTT
few	-	TRBJ1-1	TRBV28	CASSLRQVSEAFF	TGTGCCAGCAGTCTGAGACAGGTCTCTGAAGCTTTCTTT
many	TRBD1	TRBJ1-3	TRBV9	CASSATRGPGNTIYF	TGTGCCAGCAGCGCCACCAGGGGGCCTGGAAACACCATATATTTT
many	-	TRBJ1-2	TRBV2	CASSDVANFHNYGYTF	TGTGCCAGCAGTGACGTCGCCAACTTTCATAACTATGGCTACACCTTC
many	-	TRBJ1-1	TRBV7-9	CASSLTTANTEAFF	TGTGCCAGCAGCTTAACTACAGCGAACACTGAAGCTTTCTTT
many	-	TRBJ2-5	TRBV6-5	CASSYFGASYSETQYF	TGTGCCAGCAGTTACTTCGGGGCCTCCTATTCAGAGACCCAGTACTTC
-	TRBD1	TRBJ2-2	TRBV12-3/TRBV12-4	CASRLQGAIGELFF	TGTGCCAGCAGATTACAGGGGGCGATCGGGGAGCTGTTTTTT
-	TRBD1	TRBJ1-6	TRBV5-4	CASSLNWDRDSPLHF	TGTGCCAGCAGCTTGAACTGGGACAGGGATTCACCCCTCCACTTT
many	-	TRBJ2-1	TRBV7-9	CASSPPGLGAYNEQFF	TGTGCCAGCAGCCCGCCGGGGTTGGGGGCATACAATGAGCAGTTCTTC
many	-	TRBJ1-1	TRBV28	CASSTLGGRALEAFF	TGTGCCAGCAGTACCCTGGGGGGCAGGGCACTTGAAGCTTTCTTT
many	-	TRBJ2-5	TRBV2	CASSELWGTQYF	TGTGCCAGCAGTGAACTTTGGGGGACCCAGTACTTC
many	TRBD1	TRBJ1-3	TRBV7-9	CASSPPQGALGNTIYF	TGTGCCAGCAGCCCCCCGCAGGGGGCGTTGGGAAACACCATATATTTT
many	-	TRBJ2-2	TRBV12-3/TRBV12-4	CASRGAGSTGELFF	TGTGCCAGCCGAGGTGCGGGGAGCACCGGGGAGCTGTTTTTT